The next 27 T cell receptor beta chains were all read from a single sample in a study of cytomegalovirus exposure and HLA in healthy donors. This PCR relied on a set of 60 Vbeta primers and 13 Jbeta primers. Sequencing was performed with immunoSEQ multiplex PCR; in TCRdb, only in-frame clones are kept and a portion is missing. The sample lists some 90,000 clones; around 86% were seen once. The sequencing input was PBMCs. Receptors originate from a woman between 65 and 79 years old in good health and CMV-seropositive.

The chain is built from TRBV5-1 and TRBJ2-2; 9 bases map to TRBD2. V dropped 4 bases and J dropped 6; count of bases not matched to a gene: 10. CDR1 SGHRS and CDR2 YFSETQ come from the germline V gene. CDR3 size: 16 residues. This CDR3 reads CASSEGGRAGPGELFF. The CDR3 bases are TGCGCCAGCAGCGAGGGCGGGAGGGCCGGACCCGGGGAGCTGTTTTTT.

The chain uses TRBV5-4 and TRBJ2-1; D ambiguous. The germline V and J ends were trimmed by 0 bases and 0 bases, with 7 bases remaining between them. This CDR3 region has 15 residues. The germline V gene has CDR1 SGHNT and CDR2 YYREEE (reference sequence). This chain's CDR3 is CASSLGRSSYNEQFF. The CDR3 DNA reads TGTGCCAGCAGCTTGGGAAGGAGCTCCTACAATGAGCAGTTCTTC.

This clone was picked up a small number of times. DNA of the CDR3: TGCGCCAGCAGCAACCAAGGACAGGGCTACAATGAGCAGTTCTTC. It specifies CASSNQGQGYNEQFF. V usage is TRBV5-1 and J usage is TRBJ2-1; 8 nucleotides align to TRBD1. Germline trimming cut 4 bases from V and 3 bases from J; bases unmatched to any gene: 6. The germline V gene has CDR1 SGHRS and CDR2 YFSETQ. The CDR3 runs to 15 residues.

The rearrangement joins TRBV18 to TRBJ1-1, with a possible D match to TRBD1 (5 bases). This CDR3 has 14 amino acids. CDR1 is KGHSH, CDR2 LQKENI, per germline. Trimming removed 4 bases at V and 2 bases at J, with 11 bases between. CDR3 region: CASSLQVDNTEAFF. In DNA, the CDR3 is TGTGCCAGCTCACTACAGGTAGATAACACTGAAGCTTTCTTT.

The CDR3 DNA is TGCGCCAGCAGCTTGGGGGGGCCTGAGCAGACCCAGTACTTC. Residues: CASSLGGPEQTQYF. This chain joins TRBV5-1 and TRBJ2-5; D may be TRBD1 (6 bases). Germline CDR1 reads SGHRS; CDR2 reads YFSETQ. Trimming stripped 0 bases from V and 6 bases from J, with 12 bases between. The CDR3 sequence is 14 residues long.

The J gene is TRBJ2-5, the V gene TRBV19, with TRBD2 matching 9 bases. The CDR3 is 14 residues long. CDR1 and CDR2 from the germline V gene are LNHDA and SQIVND (reference sequence). J lost 3 bases, V lost 6 bases, and 5 bases had no gene match. DNA of the CDR3: TGTGCCAGTAGCCAACTAGCGGGTAAAGAGACCCAGTACTTC. Its protein is CASSQLAGKETQYF.

The chain couples TRBV7-9 to TRBJ1-1; D is undetermined. The germline V and J ends were trimmed by 1 base and 0 bases, with 3 bases remaining between them. CDR1 SEHNR and CDR2 FQNEAQ come from the germline V gene (reference sequence). This CDR3 is built from 13 residues. CDR3 residues: CASSLDMNTEAFF. The CDR3 DNA is TGTGCCAGCAGCTTAGACATGAACACTGAAGCTTTCTTT.

The gene calls are TRBV6-5 and TRBJ2-2; 7 bases are a match to TRBD1. The germline gives CDR1 MNHEY, CDR2 SVGAGI. The V and J ends lost 5 bases and 6 bases, in that order; junction bases with no gene match: 6. This CDR3 comprises 14 residues. The CDR3 here is CASSKNRGAGELFF. The CDR3 bases are TGTGCCAGCAGTAAAAACAGGGGAGCCGGGGAGCTGTTTTTT.

The V call is TRBV5-1, the J call TRBJ2-2; D unresolved. V shed 2 bases and J shed 0 bases, with 17 bases lying between them. The length of the CDR3 is 18 residues. CDR1 is SGHRS, CDR2 YFSETQ, per germline. CDR3 sequence: CASSLKARLLANTGELFF. CDR3 DNA: TGCGCCAGCAGCTTAAAAGCGAGACTCCTGGCGAACACCGGGGAGCTGTTTTTT.

The rearrangement links TRBV9 to TRBJ2-7; D may be TRBD1 (5 bases). The V end was cut by 1 base, the J end by 6 bases, with 17 bases between. Per germline, CDR1 SGDLS and CDR2 YYNGEE. CDR3 length: 15 residues. CDR3 loop: CASSVWGGYGVEQYF. The CDR3 region has the DNA TGTGCCAGCAGCGTATGGGGCGGCTACGGAGTCGAGCAGTACTTC.

This clone has only a few counts. The chain uses TRBV5-4 and TRBJ1-6, with unresolved D. V lost 0 bases to trimming and J lost 9 bases, with 13 bases between them. CDR1 and CDR2 from the germline V gene are SGHNT and YYREEE (reference sequence). The CDR3 has 15 amino acids. The CDR3 DNA is TGTGCCAGCAGCTTGGTAGCCGGGTTGACTTCACCCCTCCACTTT. This codes for CASSLVAGLTSPLHF.

This clone was recorded once. The V gene is TRBV19, the J gene TRBJ2-5; 10 nucleotides match TRBD1. Germline CDR1 and CDR2: LNHDA and SQIVND (reference sequence). CDR3 size: 16 residues. J was trimmed by 4 bases and V by 4 bases; bases with no gene match: 9. CDR3 bases: TGTGCCAGTAGTAAGACGGGACAGGGGCGGGTAGAGACCCAGTACTTC. Translation: CASSKTGQGRVETQYF.

This sequence joins TRBV25-1 and TRBJ1-3; D call uncertain. Germline V gene data show CDR1 as MGHDK and CDR2 as SYGVNS. The CDR3 contains 15 residues. Between the trimmed V and J ends, which lost 3 bases and 0 bases, there was a span of 9 bases. CDR3 in DNA: TGTGCCAGCAGTGACCAGGTTTTCTCTGGAAACACCATATATTTT. Its protein is CASSDQVFSGNTIYF.

A word on this clone: The junction departs from the called germline gene at one end, perhaps through a read error. CDR3 nucleotides: TGTTCCAGCAGTCGGACTAGTGGTGAGCAGTTCTTC. It specifies CSSSRTSGEQFF. The chain is built from TRBV7-9 and TRBJ2-1; 7 bases match TRBD2. Germline V gene lookup returns CDR1 SEHNR and CDR2 FQNEAQ (reference sequence). The CDR3 length is 12 residues. Full variable domain (rest looked up from reference TRBV7-9 and TRBJ2-1): DTGVSQNPRHKITKRGQNVTFRCDPISEHNRLYWYRQTLGQGPEFLTYFQNEAQLEKSRLLSDRFSAERPKGSFSTLEIQRTEQGDSAMYLCSSSRTSGEQFFGPGTRLTVL.

The chain couples TRBV5-1 to TRBJ2-3, with 9 nucleotides matching TRBD1. Per the germline V gene, CDR1 is SGHRS and CDR2 is YFSETQ. CDR3 length equals 16 residues. V trimming: 3 bases; J trimming: 0 bases; junction bases outside the gene matches: 5. In nucleotides, the CDR3 is TGCGCCAGCAGCTCGGGGACAGGGACTAGCACAGATACGCAGTATTTT. Its protein is CASSSGTGTSTDTQYF.

This clone was counted between two and nine times. The chain uses TRBV5-6 and TRBJ1-5; the D is unclear. In germline, CDR1 is SGHDT, CDR2 YYEEEE. The CDR3 extends over 14 amino acids. V shed 4 bases and J shed 2 bases, with 10 bases lying between them. CDR3 region: CASSHRTGNQPQHF. CDR3 bases: TGTGCCAGCAGCCACCGAACTGGCAATCAGCCCCAGCATTTT.

The V gene is TRBV6-5, the J gene TRBJ2-4; TRBD2 aligns across 9 bases. J lost 8 bases, V lost 6 bases, and 5 bases had no gene match. Per the germline V gene, CDR1 is MNHEY and CDR2 is SVGAGI. There are 13 residues in the CDR3. The DNA for the CDR3 is TGTGCCAGCAGGGCGGGAGGGCCAGACATTCAGTACTTC. It yields the protein CASRAGGPDIQYF.

The J gene is TRBJ1-3, the V gene TRBV19; unclear D gene. Germline V gene sequence: CDR1 LNHDA, CDR2 SQIVND (reference sequence). V was pared by 3 bases and J by 4 bases, with 7 bases between. The CDR3 has 13 residues. The CDR3 sequence: CASSMAGGNTIYF. The CDR3 DNA follows: TGTGCCAGTAGTATGGCCGGGGGAAACACCATATATTTT.

The chain links TRBV6-1 to TRBJ2-1; 7 bases match TRBD2. After removal of 4 bases from V and 6 bases from J, the junction contained 12 bases not matched to a gene. The CDR3 consists of 16 residues. Germline V gene lookup returns CDR1 MNHNS and CDR2 SASEGT. CDR3 nucleotide sequence: TGTGCCAGCAGTGCCCTTCCGGCGGGAGTCTCCAATGAGCAGTTCTTC. It specifies CASSALPAGVSNEQFF.

Here the CDR3 reads CASSLAALENYEQYF. CDR3 in DNA: TGCGCCAGCAGCTTGGCCGCGCTAGAGAACTACGAGCAGTACTTC. This chain uses TRBV5-1 with TRBJ2-7; no clear D gene. Between the trimmed V and J ends, which lost 0 bases and 3 bases, there was a span of 13 bases. CDR3 length: 15 residues. CDR1 is SGHRS and CDR2 is YFSETQ in the germline V gene.

The genes are TRBV4-3 and TRBJ2-7; 10 bases fit TRBD1. The germline V gene has CDR1 LGHNA and CDR2 YSLEER. The CDR3 sequence is 15 residues long. The V and J ends lost 0 bases and 2 bases, in that order; junction bases with no gene match: 1. The CDR3 DNA reads TGCGCCAGCAGCCAAGAGGACAGGGGGGCCTACGAGCAGTACTTC. Protein sequence: CASSQEDRGAYEQYF.

CDR3 sequence reads: CASSWLGDSNTGELFF. The CDR3 DNA sequence: TGTGCCAGCAGCTGGCTGGGGGACTCCAACACCGGGGAGCTGTTTTTT. The rearrangement links TRBV13 to TRBJ2-2, with a possible D match to TRBD2 (6 bases). The V gene lost 4 bases and the J gene lost 2 bases, with 14 bases spanning the gap. The CDR3 spans 16 residues. Germline loops: CDR1 PRHDT, CDR2 FYEKMQ (reference sequence).

The chain is built from TRBV15 and TRBJ2-5; D gene uncertain. Germline loops: CDR1 LNHNV, CDR2 YYDKDF (reference sequence). V was trimmed by 1 base and J by 1 base, leaving 4 bases between them. This CDR3 is 13 amino acids long. The CDR3 nucleotides read TGTGCCACCAGCAGAGCCTTCCAAGAGACCCAGTACTTC. Encoded protein: CATSRAFQETQYF.

V usage is TRBV7-2 and J usage is TRBJ2-7; D possibly corresponds to TRBD1 (6 bases). CDR1 and CDR2 from the germline V gene are SGHTA and FQGNSA. This CDR3 has 13 residues. With 3 bases removed from V and 2 bases from J, the gap between germline ends came to 8 bases. Here the CDR3 reads CASSFGQTYEQYF. CDR3 bases: TGTGCCAGCAGCTTCGGACAGACCTACGAGCAGTACTTC.

This clone was counted a single time. V gene TRBV6-5 combines with J gene TRBJ2-5, with a possible D match to TRBD2 (6 bases). This CDR3 spans 15 amino acids. The germline gives CDR1 MNHEY, CDR2 SVGAGI. Between the trimmed V and J ends, which lost 6 bases and 3 bases, there was a span of 17 bases. CDR3 bases: TGTGCCAGCAGGGATAGCGGCAGGCCCGAAGAGACCCAGTACTTC. Translating gives CASRDSGRPEETQYF.

This sequence joins TRBV5-5 and TRBJ2-1; TRBD2 matches 12 bases. CDR1 is SGHKS and CDR2 is YYEKEE in the germline V gene (reference sequence). This CDR3 is 16 amino acids long. The trim removed 4 bases at V and 2 bases at J, leaving 4 bases unmatched. DNA of the CDR3: TGTGCCAGCAGCCCTCGACTAGCGGGAGCCTACAATGAGCAGTTCTTC. Amino acids: CASSPRLAGAYNEQFF.

This clone was seen a few times. The chain has TRBV4-2 and TRBJ2-7; D call uncertain. There are 12 residues in the CDR3. Germline V gives CDR1 LGHNA, CDR2 YNFKEQ. V lost 1 base and J 5 bases, leaving 6 bases between the germline ends. The DNA for the CDR3 is TGTGCCAGCAGCCAAGGTCCAGACGAGCAGTACTTC. Encoded protein: CASSQGPDEQYF.